Included here is one T cell receptor beta chain sequence, with context. The data originate from a study of shared clonotypes between healthy human individuals. The V end lost 5 bases, the J end lost 9 bases, and 19 bases lay between the germline ends. Germline values: CDR1 SGHVS, CDR2 FQNEAQ. The CDR3 has 14 amino acids. Terminally differentiated effector memory CD45RA+ cells were excluded by CCR7 positive selection of CD45RO-negative cells. TCRdb keeps only in-frame clones here, not all; method: immunoSEQ multiplex PCR. Here the sample spans millions of clones, 93% being singletons. V and J are TRBV7-8 and TRBJ2-5; the D gene could be TRBD1 or TRBD2 (5 bases each). This sequence originates from a man aged 18-30 years in good health. Some clones in this sample may be carry-over from other donors' samples. Sequencing used naive CD8+ T cells from PBMCs. The CDR3 reads CASSRPGRSQSQYF. Here the CDR3 DNA reads TGTGCCAGCAGCCGTCCGGGACGTAGTCAGTCCCAGTACTTC.